The clone carrying this TCR beta chain is classed as medium-sized. Its antigen remains unidentified. Samples of blood were obtained at baseline, on cycle 4 day 1, and on cycle 7 day 1. The record originates from a study of OX40 agonist ivuxolimab in advanced cancers. Overall study: Head and neck, renal cell, melanoma or hepatocellular carcinoma were the cancers that dose-escalation patients had. Previous treatment with anti-PD-1, anti-PD-L1 or anti-CTLA-4 therapy was allowed; about 44% had received some. Whole-study results and caveats: Expansion of clones was among the lowest in partial responders at 0.1-3.0 mg/kg.

This table comes from immunoSEQ multiplex PCR, and its TCRdb copy is limited to in-frame clones, with some not included. This table holds approximately 40,000 clones, about 83% found once. Here the sequenced sample was CD4+ or CD8+ T cells sorted from blood, taken in a trial of the OX40 agonist ivuxolimab. The receptor's source is an adult with an advanced solid tumor such as melanoma, head and neck, liver or kidney cancer.

The CDR3 DNA is TGTGCCAGCAGTAGACAGGGGCGAACTGAAGCTTTCTTT. Its protein is CASSRQGRTEAFF. This chain links TRBV6-6 with TRBJ1-1, with TRBD1 matching over 8 bases. The CDR3 is 13 amino acids. Germline V gene sequence: CDR1 MNHNY, CDR2 SVGAGI (reference sequence). Trimming took 5 bases from V and 5 from J; bases not matched to a gene: 4.